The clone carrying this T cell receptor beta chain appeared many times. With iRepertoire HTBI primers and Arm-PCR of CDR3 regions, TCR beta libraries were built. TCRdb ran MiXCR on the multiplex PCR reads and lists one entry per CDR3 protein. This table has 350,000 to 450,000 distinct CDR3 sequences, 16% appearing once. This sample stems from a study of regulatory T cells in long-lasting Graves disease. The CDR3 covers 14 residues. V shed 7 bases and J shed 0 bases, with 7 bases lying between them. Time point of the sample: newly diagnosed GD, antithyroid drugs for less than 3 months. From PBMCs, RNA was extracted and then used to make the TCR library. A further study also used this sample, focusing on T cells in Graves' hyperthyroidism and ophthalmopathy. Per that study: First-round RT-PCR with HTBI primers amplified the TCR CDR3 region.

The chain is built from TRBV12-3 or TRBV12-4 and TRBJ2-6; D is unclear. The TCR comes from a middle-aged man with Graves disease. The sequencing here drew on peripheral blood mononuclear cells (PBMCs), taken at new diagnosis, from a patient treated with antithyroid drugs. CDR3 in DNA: TGTGCCAGCATGCTCCGCTCTGGGGCCAACGTCCTGACTTTC. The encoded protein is CASMLRSGANVLTF.